These 17 T cell receptor beta chains share one sample of origin, sequenced in a study of shared clonotypes between healthy human individuals. Sequencing used immunoSEQ multiplex PCR; TCRdb keeps in-frame clones, though not all of them. The sample yields millions of clones, roughly 94% seen once. The material sequenced was naive CD4+ T cells sorted from blood. Stated subset: CD45RA+ positively selected. These receptors were taken from a man younger than 35 in good health.

The rearrangement joins TRBV1 to TRBJ1-4. TRBV1 is an annotated pseudogene. This CDR3 has 18 residues. The DNA of the CDR3 is TGCACCAGCAGCCAAGTATCAGTTTTGAGGAAGGAAGAAGAAAAACTGTTTTTT. Its translation is CTSSQVSVLRKEEEKLFF.

This chain uses TRBV19 with TRBJ1-2; D might be TRBD1 (6 bases). CDR1 is LNHDA, CDR2 SQIVND, per germline (reference sequence). This CDR3 has 14 residues. The germline V and J ends were trimmed by 4 bases and 2 bases, with 11 bases remaining between them. The CDR3 sequence: CASSTLGQNYGYTF. The CDR3 nucleotides read TGTGCCAGTAGTACCCTCGGACAGAACTATGGCTACACCTTC.

This chain uses TRBV7-9 with TRBJ1-3; the D is unclear. The length of the CDR3 is 14 residues. Trimming removed 0 bases at V and 6 bases at J, with 9 bases between. Germline V gene data show CDR1 as SEHNR and CDR2 as FQNEAQ (reference sequence). The CDR3 region has the DNA TGTGCCAGCAGCTTAGCGCCCGGGGTAAACACCATATATTTT. It is translated as CASSLAPGVNTIYF.

V and J are TRBV5-4 and TRBJ2-3; no definite D call. CDR3 length: 14 residues. Looked up from germline, CDR1 is SGHNT and CDR2 is YYREEE (reference sequence). Trimming cost V 4 bases and J 2 bases, with 11 bases left between them. CDR3 sequence (DNA): TGTGCCAGCAGCCAACTGACTTACACAGATACGCAGTATTTT. Its translation: CASSQLTYTDTQYF.

This chain uses TRBV27 with TRBJ2-7; possibly TRBD1 for D (5 bases). Germline CDR1 reads MNHEY; CDR2 reads SMNVEV (reference sequence). The CDR3 runs 15 residues. V lost 3 bases to trimming and J lost 0 bases, with 12 bases between them. This CDR3 is CASSFSRVPSYEQYF. The CDR3 coding sequence is TGTGCCAGCAGTTTTTCCAGGGTCCCCTCCTACGAGCAGTACTTC.

This clone was observed a single time. A read error may explain this, as a much larger clone is one base away. The same CDR3 is also encoded by other DNA sequences in this sample. The CDR3 nucleotides read TGTGCCATCAGTGAGTCGACCTACGAGCAGTACTTC. It specifies CAISESTYEQYF. V usage is TRBV10-3 and J usage is TRBJ2-7; D unclear. CDR1 and CDR2 from the germline V gene are ENHRY and SYGVKD. CDR3 length equals 12 residues. The V end lost 0 bases, the J end lost 2 bases, and 2 bases lay between the germline ends.

The chain has TRBV5-4 and TRBJ2-3, with TRBD2 matching over 9 bases. The CDR3 length is 15 residues. Germline trimming cut 0 bases from V and 5 bases from J; bases unmatched to any gene: 4. In germline, CDR1 is SGHNT, CDR2 YYREEE (reference sequence). The CDR3 DNA is TGTGCCAGCAGCTTGGAGGTAGCGGGGGTAGATACGCAGTATTTT. Its protein product is CASSLEVAGVDTQYF.

V usage is TRBV5-6 and J usage is TRBJ1-3; D possibly corresponds to TRBD1 (6 bases). Germline V gene data show CDR1 as SGHDT and CDR2 as YYEEEE. CDR3 length equals 14 residues. The V end lost 4 bases, the J end lost 3 bases, and 11 bases lay between the germline ends. In DNA form, the CDR3 reads TGTGCCAGCAGCCCGGGGGGGCTTGGAAACACCATATATTTT. Translation: CASSPGGLGNTIYF.

The CDR3 sequence: CASSYSGSYEQYF. CDR3 DNA: TGTGCCAGCAGCTACAGCGGGAGTTACGAGCAGTACTTC. This rearrangement joins TRBV7-2 to TRBJ2-7, with 8 bases fitting TRBD2. The CDR3 extends over 13 amino acids. V lost 4 bases and J lost 4; bases outside the gene matches: 3. The germline V gene has CDR1 SGHTA and CDR2 FQGNSA.

The J gene is TRBJ2-7, the V gene TRBV28; a weak D match, TRBD1 (6 bases). Trimming took 6 bases from V and 0 from J, leaving 12 bases between them. The CDR3 is made up of 14 amino acids. Germline values: CDR1 MDHEN, CDR2 SYDVKM. The CDR3 protein is CASRTGPSSYEQYF. CDR3 sequence (DNA): TGTGCCAGCAGGACAGGTCCGAGCTCCTACGAGCAGTACTTC. The variable domain in full, completed from reference TRBV28 and TRBJ2-7, reads DVKVTQSSRYLVKRTGEKVFLECVQDMDHENMFWYRQDPGLGLRLIYFSYDVKMKEKGDIPEGYSVSREKKERFSLILESASTNQTSMYLCASRTGPSSYEQYFGPGTRLTVT.

The V call is TRBV7-2, the J call TRBJ2-5; no reliable D call. Germline V gene lookup returns CDR1 SGHTA and CDR2 FQGNSA. The CDR3 runs to 16 residues. V dropped 1 base and J dropped 1 base, with 13 bases sitting between them. The CDR3: CASSLVGGNFQETQYF. In DNA, the CDR3 is TGTGCCAGCAGCTTAGTCGGCGGAAACTTCCAAGAGACCCAGTACTTC.

The CDR3 sequence is CASSEVKGIGEQYF. The CDR3 nucleotides are TGTGCCAGCAGTGAAGTGAAGGGTATAGGAGAGCAGTACTTC. This rearrangement joins TRBV6-1 to TRBJ2-7; D is uncertain. The CDR3 sequence is 14 residues long. Trimming shortened V by 1 base and J by 7 bases, and 14 bases separated the two germline ends. Germline V gene data show CDR1 as MNHNS and CDR2 as SASEGT.

This rearrangement joins TRBV5-4 to TRBJ1-2; 9 bases align to TRBD1. The length of the CDR3 is 15 residues. Germline V gene lookup returns CDR1 SGHNT and CDR2 YYREEE (reference sequence). The V segment lost 4 bases and the J segment 5 bases; nucleotides outside the gene matches: 9. The CDR3 DNA sequence: TGTGCCAGCAGCCTAGACAGGGGGAAGTGGTATGGCTACACCTTC. This encodes CASSLDRGKWYGYTF.

This chain connects TRBV12-5 to TRBJ2-7, with D perhaps matching TRBD2 (5 bases). Trimming took 5 bases from V and 2 from J, leaving 13 bases between them. The germline V gene encodes CDR1 LGHNT and CDR2 FRNRAP. The CDR3 is 14 residues long. The CDR3 sequence is CASGNGKLTYEQYF. The CDR3 DNA is TGTGCTAGTGGTAACGGGAAATTGACCTACGAGCAGTACTTC.

Worth noting for this clone: Distinct nucleotide sequences in the sample also encode this CDR3. The V call is TRBV7-2, the J call TRBJ1-1; 7 bases align to TRBD1. Trimming cost V 0 bases and J 2 bases; bases outside gene matches: 3. CDR1 and CDR2 from the germline V gene are SGHTA and FQGNSA. This CDR3 is 15 amino acids long. The DNA for the CDR3 is TGTGCCAGCAGCTTAGCCGGGACAGCAAACACTGAAGCTTTCTTT. It yields the protein CASSLAGTANTEAFF.

The CDR3 spells CAKGQENTGELFF. The CDR3 bases are TGTGCGAAAGGGCAGGAGAACACCGGGGAGCTGTTTTTT. The rearrangement joins TRBV7-9 to TRBJ2-2; D gene unclear. Germline V gene data show CDR1 as SEHNR and CDR2 as FQNEAQ (reference sequence). The CDR3 sequence is 13 residues long.

In regard to this clone: This sample includes further DNA sequences coding for the same CDR3. The chain uses TRBV5-1 and TRBJ1-1, with D unclear. The CDR3 spans 13 residues. CDR1 and CDR2 from the germline V gene are SGHRS and YFSETQ. V lost 4 bases and J lost 1, with 8 bases in between. CDR3 protein: CASSPTANTEAFF. The CDR3 bases are TGCGCCAGCAGCCCAACGGCGAACACTGAAGCTTTCTTT.